This T cell receptor (beta chain) was sequenced during a study of T cell responses to AZD1222 COVID-19 vaccine. Only one count was recorded for this clone. What it binds is unknown. Clones were read by immunoSEQ multiplex PCR, and TCRdb kept only the in-frame ones, dropping some. Among 95,000 to 120,000 clones listed, approximately 89% were seen once. Study-level findings and limits: Most donors were white British and more were female, and clonal diversity was possibly underestimated. Baseline testing showed seropositivity in only a handful of AZD1222 recipients. Without day 14 samples, only post-peak T cell repertoires were studied. After two AZD1222 doses, spike-specific TCR breadth and depth rose versus day 0.

The CDR3 is made up of 16 amino acids. After removal of 3 bases from V and 4 bases from J, the junction contained 9 bases not matched to a gene. CDR1 and CDR2 (germline): ENHRY, SYGVKD. Sample: peripheral blood, taken on day 0 of MenACWY control vaccination. The clonotype was recovered from an adult in good health. V is TRBV10-3 and J is TRBJ1-2, with 9 bases aligning to TRBD1. The CDR3, as DNA: TGTGCCATCAGTGACCCACAGGGGGCCTTGGGCTATGGCTACACCTTC. Translation gives CAISDPQGALGYGYTF.